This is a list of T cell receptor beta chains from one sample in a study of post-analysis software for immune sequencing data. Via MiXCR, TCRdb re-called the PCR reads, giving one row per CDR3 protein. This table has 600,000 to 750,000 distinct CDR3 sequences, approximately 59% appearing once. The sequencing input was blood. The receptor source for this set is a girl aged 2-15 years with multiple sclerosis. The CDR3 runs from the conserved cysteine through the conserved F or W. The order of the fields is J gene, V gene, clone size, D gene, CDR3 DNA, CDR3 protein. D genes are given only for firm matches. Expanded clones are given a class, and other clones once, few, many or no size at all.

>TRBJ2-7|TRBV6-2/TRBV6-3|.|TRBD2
TGTGCCAGCAGTGACCACGGGACTAGAGGTTCCTACGAGCAGTACTTC
CASSDHGTRGSYEQYF
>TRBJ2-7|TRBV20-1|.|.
TGCAGTGCTAGCGGGGCCGTATCGTCCTACGAGCAGTACTTC
CSASGAVSSYEQYF
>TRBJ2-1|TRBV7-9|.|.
TGTGCCAGCAGCTTAACGAAGGGGAGCTCCTACAATGAGCAGTTCTTC
CASSLTKGSSYNEQFF
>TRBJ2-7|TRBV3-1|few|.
TGTGCCAGCAGCCAAGATCCTACTCTAGGGTCCCAGTACTTC
CASSQDPTLGSQYF
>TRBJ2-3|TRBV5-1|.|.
TGCGCCAGCAGCTCGGACTTAAATACGCAGTATTTT
CASSSDLNTQYF
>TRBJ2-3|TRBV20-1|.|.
TGCAGTGGAGGGACTTCCTTCCCAGATACGCAGTATTTT
CSGGTSFPDTQYF
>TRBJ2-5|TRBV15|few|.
TGTGCCACCAGCAGAGATCTGGCAGGTGAACAGACCCAGTACTTC
CATSRDLAGEQTQYF
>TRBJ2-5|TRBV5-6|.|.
TGTGCCAGCAGCTCCGGGACAAAGGGGGGGCAGACCCAGTACTTC
CASSSGTKGGQTQYF
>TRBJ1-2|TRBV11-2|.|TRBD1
TGTGCCAGCAGCTTGTCAGGACAGGGGGCGGGGTATGGCTACACCTTC
CASSLSGQGAGYGYTF
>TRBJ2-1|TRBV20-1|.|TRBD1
TGCAGTGCTGCGGACAGGAACTACAATGAGCAGTTCTTC
CSAADRNYNEQFF
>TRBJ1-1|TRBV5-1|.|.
TGCGCCAGCAGCTCCTCCGATAACACTGAAGCTTTCTTT
CASSSSDNTEAFF
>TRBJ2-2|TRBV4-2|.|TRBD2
TGTGCCAGCAGCCAAGGCGGACTAGCGGGAGTCACCGGGGAGCTGTTTTTT
CASSQGGLAGVTGELFF
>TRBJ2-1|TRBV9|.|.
TGTGCCAGCAGCGTAGGAGGGAACCCGGGCGCGGGGGCCGTTAATGAGCAGTTCTTC
CASSVGGNPGAGAVNEQFF
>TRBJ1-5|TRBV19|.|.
TGTGCCAGTAGTAAGAGACGAGGGACAAAACAGCCCCAGCATTTT
CASSKRRGTKQPQHF
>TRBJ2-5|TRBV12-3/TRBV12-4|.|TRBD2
TGTGCCAGCGGGGAACTAGCGGGGGAGACCCAGTACTTC
CASGELAGETQYF